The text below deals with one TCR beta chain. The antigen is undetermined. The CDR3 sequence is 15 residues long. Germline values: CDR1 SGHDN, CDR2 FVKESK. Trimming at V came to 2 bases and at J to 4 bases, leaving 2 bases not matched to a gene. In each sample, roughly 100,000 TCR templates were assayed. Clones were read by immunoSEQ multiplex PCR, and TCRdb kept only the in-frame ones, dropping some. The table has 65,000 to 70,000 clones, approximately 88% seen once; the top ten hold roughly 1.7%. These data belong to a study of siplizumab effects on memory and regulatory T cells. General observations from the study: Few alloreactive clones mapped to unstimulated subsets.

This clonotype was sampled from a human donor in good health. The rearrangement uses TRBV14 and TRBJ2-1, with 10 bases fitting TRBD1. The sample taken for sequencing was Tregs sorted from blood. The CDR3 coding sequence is TGTGCCAGCAGCCAAACGGGACAGGGGTACAATGAGCAGTTCTTC. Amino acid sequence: CASSQTGQGYNEQFF.